The rows below give T cell receptor beta chains drawn from one sample of a study of T cell responses to AZD1222 COVID-19 vaccine. Profiling relied on immunoSEQ multiplex PCR, and the TCRdb table lists in-frame clones only, not all of them. The sample contains 80,000 to 95,000 clones, more than 75% of which appear only once. This specimen consisted of peripheral blood, obtained on day 0 of MenACWY control vaccination. These receptors all stem from an adult in good health. Each CDR3 is given with its conserved first and last residue. A D gene is named only where the DNA matches it firmly. For some rows the clone size is stated as once, few or many, or as a class when expanded; others skip it.

clone size,D gene,V gene,J gene,CDR3 DNA,CDR3 protein
-,-,TRBV4-3,TRBJ2-2,TGCGCCAGCAGCCAAGCGGAGGTCTTCGTTGGCACCGGGGAGCTGTTTTTT,CASSQAEVFVGTGELFF
-,-,TRBV3-1/TRBV3-2,TRBJ1-4,TGTGCCAGCAGCCAAGCTTCCCAGGCCACACTGTTTTTT,CASSQASQATLFF
once,-,TRBV28,TRBJ2-1,TGTGCCAGCAGTCCCCAGGGGACTCCTCCCCCTCGACACAATGAGCAGTTCTTC,CASSPQGTPPPRHNEQFF
-,-,TRBV7-9,TRBJ1-1,TGTGCCAGCAGCTTACAGGGATCCACTGAAGCTTTCTTT,CASSLQGSTEAFF
-,-,TRBV6-5,TRBJ2-3,TGTGCCAGCTCCCTCCGGGACACCACAGATACGCAGTATTTT,CASSLRDTTDTQYF
-,-,TRBV7-9,TRBJ2-5,TGTGCCAGCAGCCCCGACGGCGGTCAAGAGACCCAGTACTTC,CASSPDGGQETQYF
-,-,TRBV28,TRBJ2-5,TGTGCCAGTCTCGGTGGGGGGACGGGGCAAGAGACCCAGTACTTC,CASLGGGTGQETQYF
-,TRBD2,TRBV12-3/TRBV12-4,TRBJ2-5,TGTGCCAGCAGTTTGGGGCGGGAGGTGGCCCAGTACTTC,CASSLGREVAQYF
-,-,TRBV2,TRBJ2-7,TGTGCCAGCAGTCAAGCCACCGGGGTTGTCGAGCAGTACTTC,CASSQATGVVEQYF
-,-,TRBV5-4,TRBJ1-2,TGTGCCAGCAGCCACGGGACAATTTATGGCTACACCTTC,CASSHGTIYGYTF
-,-,TRBV12-3/TRBV12-4,TRBJ1-1,TGTGCCAGCAGCCCGAACAGGGAGGCTGAAGCTTTCTTT,CASSPNREAEAFF
once,TRBD1,TRBV3-1/TRBV3-2,TRBJ2-2,TGTGCCAGCAGAAAGACAGGGGGCTTGAGAACCGGGGAGCTGTTTTTT,CASRKTGGLRTGELFF
-,TRBD2,TRBV10-2,TRBJ2-3,TGCGCCAGCCGACTAGCGGGGGCAGATACGCAGTATTTT,CASRLAGADTQYF
-,-,TRBV7-9,TRBJ2-3,TGTGCCAGCAGTCCCGGTGGGAGTTTAACAGATACGCAGTATTTT,CASSPGGSLTDTQYF
-,-,TRBV27,TRBJ1-2,TGTGCCAGCAGTTTCTCTGGGGCGCAGGGCTACACCTTC,CASSFSGAQGYTF
-,TRBD2,TRBV7-7,TRBJ2-5,TGTGCCAGCAGCTTGGGGGGGGTAAGGGTCTCGGAGACCCAGTACTTC,CASSLGGVRVSETQYF
-,TRBD2,TRBV18,TRBJ2-1,TGTGCCAGCTCACCATCTAGCGGGAGGGCCGGGAATGAGCAGTTCTTC,CASSPSSGRAGNEQFF
-,TRBD1,TRBV6-5,TRBJ2-7,TGTGCCAGCAGCTCAGGGGGTAACGAGCAGTACTTC,CASSSGGNEQYF
-,-,TRBV7-3,TRBJ2-1,TGTGCCAGCAGCTCATACGGAGATCACAATGAGCAGTTCTTC,CASSSYGDHNEQFF
-,TRBD2,TRBV5-1,TRBJ2-3,TGCGCCAGCAGCTTCAGAGGGGCCAGCGGGAGGACAGATACGCAGTATTTT,CASSFRGASGRTDTQYF
-,-,TRBV28,TRBJ1-6,TGTGCCAGCAGTTTGGGGATCGGTTCACCCCTCCACTTT,CASSLGIGSPLHF
-,-,TRBV19,TRBJ2-2,TGTGCCAGCGATGGGGGGTGGGCCGGGGAGCTGTTTTTT,CASDGGWAGELFF
-,-,TRBV19,TRBJ2-7,TGTGCCGTCGGCGCGCCCAATCACGAGCAGTACTTC,CAVGAPNHEQYF
-,-,TRBV6-1,TRBJ1-4,TGTGCCAGCAGTGAAGCGAAGGAGGGGTATGAAAAACTGTTTTTT,CASSEAKEGYEKLFF
-,-,TRBV18,TRBJ2-3,TGTGCCAGCTCACCACTAGGGGACTCCCTGGGGGCAGATACGCAGTATTTT,CASSPLGDSLGADTQYF
-,-,TRBV18,TRBJ2-7,TGTGCCAGCTCACCACCGTCGGGACAAGTCTCCTACGAGCAGTACTTC,CASSPPSGQVSYEQYF
-,TRBD1,TRBV28,TRBJ2-7,TGTGCCACCCGGACAGGGGTGTGGGAACAGTACTTC,CATRTGVWEQYF
once,-,TRBV19,TRBJ2-1,TGTGCCAGTACCTCTTCAGGGCGAACCTACAATGAGCAGTTCTTC,CASTSSGRTYNEQFF
few,TRBD1,TRBV28,TRBJ2-7,TGTGCCAGCAGTTTAGGGGGACAGGGGATCTACGAGCAGTACTTC,CASSLGGQGIYEQYF
-,-,TRBV2,TRBJ2-2,TGTGCCAGCAGTGGCCATCCTGGGGAGCTGTTTTTT,CASSGHPGELFF
-,-,TRBV30,TRBJ1-2,TGTGCCTGGAGCGCTGGACGGCCTTATGGCTACACCTTC,CAWSAGRPYGYTF
few,TRBD2,TRBV4-1,TRBJ2-7,TGCGCCAGCAGCCATTCGCTAGCGGGAGGCGACGAGCAGTACTTC,CASSHSLAGGDEQYF
-,-,TRBV28,TRBJ1-2,TGTGCCAGCAGCCCAGGATTATTGGACTATGGCTACACCTTC,CASSPGLLDYGYTF
-,-,TRBV7-9,TRBJ1-1,TGTGCCAGCAGCTGGAGGCCGTACACAGGGCAAACTGAAGCTTTCTTT,CASSWRPYTGQTEAFF
-,-,TRBV27,TRBJ2-5,TGTGCCAGCAGTCCCCCGACAGGCCAAGAGACCCAGTACTTC,CASSPPTGQETQYF